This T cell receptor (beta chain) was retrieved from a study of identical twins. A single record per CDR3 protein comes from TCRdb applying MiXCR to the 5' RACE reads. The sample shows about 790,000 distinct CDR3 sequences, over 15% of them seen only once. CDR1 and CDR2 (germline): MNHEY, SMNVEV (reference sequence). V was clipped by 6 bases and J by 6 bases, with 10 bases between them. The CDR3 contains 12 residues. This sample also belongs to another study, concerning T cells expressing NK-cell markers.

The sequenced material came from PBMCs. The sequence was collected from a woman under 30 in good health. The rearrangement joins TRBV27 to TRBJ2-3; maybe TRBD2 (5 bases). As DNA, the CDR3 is TGTGCCAGCAGCGGGCCGGGGGATACGCAGTATTTT. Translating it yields CASSGPGDTQYF.